These 21 T cell receptor beta chains share one sample of origin, sequenced in a study of blood T cells in healthy people across ages (dated by TCRdb to about 2015). Receptor libraries were prepared by 5' RACE. The listed sequencing device is Illumina HiSeq 2500. A second PCR of about 6 to 12 cycles was run with a J-beta primer mix and a sample-barcoded 5' primer. TCRdb handled the public reads itself, with Q25 trimming in fastp and clone calling in MiXCR, and kept productive beta chains. Rows with a matching CDR3 protein are joined into one entry that keeps the most common DNA and genes. For this sample the table gives about 1.4 million distinct CDR3 sequences, of which around 59% were detected only once. The top ten hold roughly 6.3% of the sample. Sequencing was performed on blood. All receptors derive from a man younger than 35 in good health.

The chain couples TRBV5-1 to TRBJ2-1, with 8 bases fitting TRBD1. This CDR3 is built from 16 residues. Trimming at V came to 4 bases and at J to 1 base, leaving 7 bases not matched to a gene. CDR1 and CDR2 (germline): SGHRS, YFSETQ. CDR3 amino acids: CASSKNRDRSYNEQFF. The CDR3 nucleotides read TGCGCCAGCAGCAAGAACCGGGACAGGTCCTACAATGAGCAGTTCTTC.

The chain combines TRBV2 with TRBJ2-5; no firm D call. The germline gives CDR1 SNHLY, CDR2 FYNNEI. V shed 5 bases and J shed 1 base, with 8 bases lying between them. This CDR3 comprises 13 residues. CDR3 in amino acids: CASSNNFQETQYF. The CDR3 bases are TGTGCCAGCAGTAACAACTTCCAAGAGACCCAGTACTTC.

The V and J genes are TRBV6-6 and TRBJ2-7; TRBD1 matches at 10 bases. Looked up from germline, CDR1 is MNHNY and CDR2 is SVGAGI (reference sequence). The ends lost 6 bases at V and 4 bases at J; junction bases unmatched: 12. The CDR3 totals 16 residues. The CDR3 coding sequence is TGTGCCAGCAGCTCGGGACAGGGGTCGGTGAGTTACGAGCAGTACTTC. Protein sequence: CASSSGQGSVSYEQYF.

Regarding this clonotype: This may arise from a read error, as a much more abundant clone is one base away. The rearrangement links TRBV6-1 to TRBJ1-2; 10 bases match TRBD1. The CDR3 extends over 14 amino acids. Germline V CDR1 and CDR2: MNHNS, SASEGT. J was trimmed by 3 bases and V by 6 bases; bases with no gene match: 4. The chain's CDR3 is CASSKTGGYYGYTF. CDR3 nucleotides: TGTGCCAGCAGCAAGACAGGGGGCTACTATGGCTACACCTTC.

This clonotype has a handful of counts. The V call is TRBV2, the J call TRBJ2-7; D is ambiguous. The V gene lost 5 bases and the J gene lost 2 bases, with 22 bases spanning the gap. The CDR3 extends over 17 amino acids. Germline V gene lookup returns CDR1 SNHLY and CDR2 FYNNEI. The CDR3 sequence: CASSLSGWADLPYEQYF. As DNA, the CDR3 is TGTGCCAGCAGTCTTTCCGGCTGGGCAGACCTACCCTACGAGCAGTACTTC. Drawing the rest from reference TRBV2 and TRBJ2-7, the complete variable domain is EPEVTQTPSHQVTQMGQEVILRCVPISNHLYFYWYRQILGQKVEFLVSFYNNEISEKSEIFDDQFSVERPDGSNFTLKIRSTKLEDSAMYFCASSLSGWADLPYEQYFGPGTRLTVT.

J is TRBJ2-3 and V is TRBV4-1; D remains ambiguous. V was pared by 0 bases and J by 7 bases, with 8 bases between. This CDR3 has 13 amino acids. Germline V lookup: CDR1 MGHRA, CDR2 YSYEKL. CDR3 DNA sequence: TGCGCCAGCAGCCAAGATAGGACGAATACGCAGTATTTT. This translates into CASSQDRTNTQYF.

V usage is TRBV15 and J usage is TRBJ2-3; 9 bases are shared with TRBD2. CDR3 length: 17 residues. The V segment lost 0 bases and the J segment 2 bases; nucleotides outside the gene matches: 6. Germline V CDR1 and CDR2: LNHNV, YYDKDF (reference sequence). The CDR3 spells CATSRDLTSGYTDTQYF. CDR3 sequence (DNA): TGTGCCACCAGCAGAGATTTGACTAGCGGCTACACAGATACGCAGTATTTT.

The V call is TRBV7-8, the J call TRBJ2-7; possible D gene TRBD1, 7 bases. Trimming stripped 2 bases from V and 3 bases from J, with 17 bases between. The CDR3 covers 16 residues. Germline loops: CDR1 SGHVS, CDR2 FQNEAQ. The CDR3 protein is CASSLMTGRLLYEQYF. CDR3 DNA sequence: TGTGCCAGCAGCTTAATGACAGGGAGGCTCCTCTACGAGCAGTACTTC.

J is TRBJ2-1 and V is TRBV11-2; 11 nucleotides line up with TRBD2. CDR1 and CDR2 from the germline V gene are SGHAT and FQNNGV. V shed 5 bases, J shed 10 bases, and the junction held 13 bases outside the gene matches. This CDR3 has 16 amino acids. The chain's CDR3 is CASSTLSGRVFPEQFF. The DNA for the CDR3 is TGTGCCAGCAGCACCCTTAGCGGGAGGGTCTTCCCCGAGCAGTTCTTC.

This chain connects TRBV4-1 to TRBJ2-4; 10 bases are a match to TRBD2. V lost 1 base to trimming and J lost 1 base; unmatched junction nucleotides: 10. This CDR3 contains 19 residues. Germline V gene sequence: CDR1 MGHRA, CDR2 YSYEKL. As DNA, the CDR3 is TGCGCCAGCAGCCAAGGACTAGCGAAAGCGGGGGGGGCCAAAAACATTCAGTACTTC. As protein: CASSQGLAKAGGAKNIQYF.

This clonotype was found many times. This chain uses TRBV7-9 with TRBJ2-1; D remains unclear. Germline V gene data show CDR1 as SEHNR and CDR2 as FQNEAQ (reference sequence). V lost 3 bases and J lost 3, with 6 bases in between. The CDR3 covers 13 residues. The CDR3 bases are TGTGCCAGCAGCTTGGCTAACTACAATGAGCAGTTCTTC. This encodes CASSLANYNEQFF.

This chain joins TRBV7-9 and TRBJ2-5; tentatively, D is TRBD2 (5 bases). The V end lost 4 bases, the J end lost 12 bases, and 15 bases lay between the germline ends. Germline V gene sequence: CDR1 SEHNR, CDR2 FQNEAQ (reference sequence). There are 12 residues in the CDR3. CDR3 amino acids: CASSSRGQAEYF. CDR3 nucleotides: TGTGCCAGCAGCTCTCGAGGGCAGGCGGAGTACTTC. Full variable domain (missing parts from reference TRBV7-9 and TRBJ2-5): DTGVSQNPRHKITKRGQNVTFRCDPISEHNRLYWYRQTLGQGPEFLTYFQNEAQLEKSRLLSDRFSAERPKGSFSTLEIQRTEQGDSAMYLCASSSRGQAEYFGPGTRLLVL.

V usage is TRBV7-8 and J usage is TRBJ1-3, with 7 positions matching TRBD1. Germline V gives CDR1 SGHVS, CDR2 FQNEAQ. The CDR3 has 14 amino acids. Germline trimming cut 3 bases from V and 14 bases from J; bases unmatched to any gene: 13. The CDR3 here is CASSFPNRGRPLYF. Written as DNA, the CDR3 is TGTGCCAGCAGCTTCCCGAACAGGGGTCGTCCATTATATTTT.

This clonotype appeared a few times. This chain joins TRBV15 and TRBJ1-2; D gene ambiguous. The CDR3 extends over 13 amino acids. Per the germline V gene, CDR1 is LNHNV and CDR2 is YYDKDF (reference sequence). The ends were cut back, 4 bases at V and 2 bases at J, with 8 bases in the middle. CDR3 amino acids: CATSTGGNYGYTF. The DNA of the CDR3 is TGTGCCACCAGCACGGGCGGAAACTATGGCTACACCTTC. The whole variable domain, filled in from reference TRBV15 and TRBJ1-2, reads DAMVIQNPRYQVTQFGKPVTLSCSQTLNHNVMYWYQQKSSQAPKLLFHYYDKDFNNEADTPDNFQSRRPNTSFCFLDIRSPGLGDTAMYLCATSTGGNYGYTFGSGTRLTVV.

V usage is TRBV20-1 and J usage is TRBJ2-3, with D possibly TRBD1 on 5 matching bases. The CDR3 has 12 residues. Trimming shortened V by 5 bases and J by 7 bases, and 13 bases separated the two germline ends. The germline gives CDR1 DFQATT, CDR2 SNEGSKA (reference sequence). The CDR3 protein is CSAQGQGNTQYF. The CDR3 DNA reads as TGCAGTGCTCAAGGACAAGGGAATACGCAGTATTTT.

In its sample, this clonotype was seen a few times. The genes are TRBV15 and TRBJ2-5; maybe TRBD2 (5 bases). V lost 4 bases, J lost 2 bases, and 14 bases lay in between. The CDR3 is 15 amino acids. The germline V gene has CDR1 LNHNV and CDR2 YYDKDF (reference sequence). CDR3 bases: TGTGCCACCAGCACCCCAAACGGGGTACAAGAGACCCAGTACTTC. Translation gives CATSTPNGVQETQYF.

CDR3 nucleotide sequence: TGTGCCAGCAGTCGCCGGGAGGGGGATACGCAGTATTTT. This encodes CASSRREGDTQYF. J is TRBJ2-3 and V is TRBV6-1; TRBD2 agrees at 8 bases. The CDR3 runs 13 residues. The trim removed 5 bases at V and 6 bases at J, leaving 4 bases unmatched. The germline V gene encodes CDR1 MNHNS and CDR2 SASEGT.

The chain links TRBV5-5 to TRBJ2-7; 8 nucleotides line up with TRBD1. This CDR3 region has 16 residues. Germline CDR1 SGHKS, CDR2 YYEKEE (reference sequence). The J segment lost 2 bases and the V segment lost 2 bases, leaving 9 bases of the junction unmatched. CDR3 sequence (DNA): TGTGCCAGCAGCTTCTTTGGACAGGGATTTACCTACGAGCAGTACTTC. Protein product: CASSFFGQGFTYEQYF.

The chain joins TRBV29-1 to TRBJ1-2, with D perhaps TRBD1 (5 bases). This CDR3 region has 11 residues. V shed 4 bases and J shed 3 bases, with 6 bases lying between them. Germline CDR1 and CDR2: SQVTM and ANQGSEA. Here the CDR3 reads CSVGRDYGYTF. CDR3 coding DNA: TGCAGCGTTGGCAGGGACTATGGCTACACCTTC. Using reference TRBV29-1 and TRBJ1-2 for the parts outside the CDR3, the full variable domain is SAVISQKPSRDICQRGTSLTIQCQVDSQVTMMFWYRQQPGQSLTLIATANQGSEATYESGFVIDKFPISRPNLTFSTLTVSNMSPEDSSIYLCSVGRDYGYTFGSGTRLTVV.

As to this clonotype: One junction end does not reproduce the germline sequence, and a read error may be involved. V usage is TRBV29-1 and J usage is TRBJ1-2; D is uncertain. This CDR3 contains 12 residues. CDR1 SQVTM and CDR2 ANQGSEA come from the germline V gene. The chain's CDR3 is CGVDNSLYGYTF. Written as DNA, the CDR3 is TGCGGCGTTGATAATTCTCTCTATGGCTACACCTTC.

A word on this clonotype: It is unclear where the CDR3 begins or ends on the DNA, so no DNA is shown, and the CDR3 is as TCRdb lists it. The V and J genes are TRBV28 and TRBJ2-4; the D segment call TRBD1 is taken from the table without a DNA check. Ends included, the CDR3 has 17 residues. Germline V gives CDR1 MDHEN, CDR2 SYDVKM. The CDR3 region is CASSLFSVRGSKNIQYF.